The entry below gives a single T cell receptor (beta chain) sequence along with its context. This clone's antigen is unknown. Base quality data are lacking; no much larger clone is found one base away. This specimen comes from a study of shared clonotypes between healthy human individuals (TCRdb year 2020). About the investigation overall: The cohort comprised a couple of women and three men aged 18 to 49 years. Between about 0.8 and 9 billion PBMCs per donor were obtained by leukapheresis. Different laboratories and diverse techniques were used to prepare libraries and sequence TCR repertoires, to increase sequencing depth and limit assay-specific biases. For each donor, CD4 naive and CD4 memory were each run on three plates, CD8 naive on two plates, and CD8 memory on one plate. The study deeply sequenced blood TCR repertoires of five healthy adults to estimate repertoire size and the extent of clonotype sharing between individuals. General findings and caveats noted by the study authors: Sharing across a few donors was observed for around 4.8% of naive CD4, over 3% of naive CD8, about 2.5% of memory CD4, and around 0.44% of memory CD8 clonotypes. Because the study included only a small number of donors, the genetic and exposure-history diversity represented was limited. Sampling was restricted to blood, and TCR repertoires in tissues likely differ from the TCR repertoires found in blood. Clonotypes shared by all four sorted-subset donors showed higher generation probabilities than non-shared clonotypes. Naive subsets generally had larger estimated clonotype richness than memory subsets did. Pairwise subsampling indicated that sequencing depth was expected to affect the degree of clonotype sharing among donors. Incomplete sequencing was indicated by rarefaction of sorted-subset datasets, despite the large sequencing depth.

CD8 naive samples were CD45RO-negative cells positively selected for CCR7, giving a CD45RA+CCR7+ population that excluded TemRA cells. Donors were healthy HIV-negative adults with no recently reported acute infections or vaccinations. Only Caucasian adults living in Nashville, Tennessee, USA were represented among the donors. Blood was obtained by leukapheresis, after which PBMCs were separated by Ficoll-Histopaque density gradient centrifugation and cryopreserved in liquid nitrogen vapor phase. Analytical flow cytometry was used to check the purity and quantity of every magnetically sorted T cell population. Each sorted fraction had its genomic DNA isolated and then quantified by UV absorbance on a Nanodrop 2000c. Using the deep immunoSEQ assay, TCR CDR3 regions were amplified from genomic DNA by multiplex PCR. Extracted genomic DNA from each cell subset was distributed evenly across all wells of several immunoSEQ 96-well plates, and each plate was treated as a replicate. Each replicate PCR for sorted subsets received 200 ng genomic DNA, equal to about 30,000 T cell genomes. The purified libraries were quantified using a Qubit 3.0 fluorometer, sized with a Bioanalyzer 2100, and then quantified again using the KAPA Library Quantification kit. Every immunoSEQ 96-well plate was sequenced on a dedicated single-read 150-cycle Illumina NextSeq 550 flow cell. Per the authors' processing: The immunoSEQ output contained only junctional sequences without quality scores, so filtering could not match that applied to full-length reads. To assign V/J genes and CDR3, sequences were annotated against IMGT germline references using PyIR, a Python wrapper for IgBLAST v1.9. Reads were removed for weak V/J assignments (E-value above 1e-6), missing CDR3, stop codons, out-of-frame junctions, or ambiguous translated residues. V3J clonotypes were defined by identical inferred V gene, J gene, and CDR3 amino acid sequence. To compute the percentage overlap between repertoires, the number of shared unique clonotypes was divided by the size of the smaller repertoire. Three approaches were used to assess repertoire richness: RTK rarefaction, the Chao1 estimator, and Recon v2.1 estimates of unobserved clonotypes. For all TCRbeta clonotypes obtained by the gDNA method from a few donors, generation probabilities were computed with OLGA. Entries here come from immuneACCESS through TCRdb and include only in-frame sequences with V and J called. Some clones fail to appear in such tables; in the studies checked, an unresolved V gene covers under half of the shortfall, and the cause of the remainder is unknown. V and J calls and clone size are those listed in that table; D and trimming were worked out from the DNA. The sample has roughly 2.1 million clones on record, 85% to 95% of them singletons. The ten largest clones take up around 1.7% of the sample.

Measured from the cysteine to the phenylalanine, the CDR3 is 13 residues long. Left in the record is the CDR3 DNA by itself, 39 bases read in frame from the first base. Per the germline V gene, SGHDN is the CDR1 and FVKESK is the CDR2. V is pared back by 8 bases and J by 4 bases, with 15 bases lying between the germline termini. Specimen: naive CD8+ T cells from PBMCs. The intended sense of this specimen's cell subset or site label: CD45RA+CCR7+. The clonotype originates from a man aged 18 to 35 in good health. Some clones in this sample may be carry-over from other donors' samples. The chain is encoded by TRBV14 joined to TRBJ2-7; the D call is tentative, TRBD1 or TRBD2, as each matches 5 bases. The DNA sequence is TGTGCCAGCTCTTCGGGACGCCCATACGAGCAGTACTTC. This encodes CASSSGRPYEQYF.